This T cell receptor beta chain derives from a study of regulatory T cells in long-lasting Graves disease. About the study: Antithyroid drug use was under 3 months in newly diagnosed Graves' patients. Study-level points and caveats: Fewer public clonotypes were shared by new patients (over 950) than by persistent patients (about 2,800).

Time point: newly diagnosed GD, antithyroid drugs for less than 3 months. PBMC-derived RNA was used for the TCR library. The CDR3 contains 14 residues. Germline assignment: CDR1 DFQATT and CDR2 SNEGSKA (reference sequence). V gave up 5 bases and J gave up 3 bases; unmatched junction bases: 4. This clonotype was detected ten times or more. Its antigen is unidentified. HTBI primers from iRepertoire and Arm-PCR of CDR3 regions yielded the TCR beta libraries. Via MiXCR, TCRdb re-called the multiplex PCR reads, giving one row per CDR3 protein. The sample includes about 430,000 distinct CDR3 sequences, 15% of them seen just once. These data were also reused for a study on T cells in Graves' hyperthyroidism and ophthalmopathy. This second report adds: First-round RT-PCR of the TCR CDR3 relied on the HTBI primer set.

The sequence derives from a woman between 40 and 50 years old with Graves disease. This chain links TRBV20-1 with TRBJ2-2; the match to TRBD1 covers 9 bases. Sequencing used peripheral blood mononuclear cells (PBMCs), obtained at new diagnosis, from a patient treated with antithyroid drugs. CDR3 coding DNA: TGCAGTGCTTACAGGGGGCTCGACACCGGGGAGCTGTTTTTT. It is translated as CSAYRGLDTGELFF.